The entry below gives a single T cell receptor beta chain sequence along with its context. The data belong to a study of blood T cell repertoires in COVID-19. Study background: Donors in the United States, Italy and Spain gave samples during acute or convalescent COVID-19. Sources were T cells, B-cell-depleted T cells, or PBMCs; the material itself was cDNA or gDNA.

Germline values: CDR1 DFQATT, CDR2 SNEGSKA (reference sequence). V lost 5 bases and J 6 bases, leaving 11 bases between the germline ends. The CDR3 runs 11 residues. Original methodology: By means of reference gene primer amplification, nucleated cell counts were estimated. TCRdb's table, derived via immunoSEQ multiplex PCR, lists solely in-frame clones and lacks some. D and trimming were read from the DNA, whereas the V and J calls and clone size are those reported in that table. The table shows around 270,000 clones, with around 84% occurring only once. The V gene is TRBV20-1, the J gene TRBJ2-7, with a weak D call TRBD1 (6 bases). Sequencing was performed on peripheral blood. This TCR was recovered from a middle-aged woman who had recovered from COVID-19. CDR3: CSAGGYGEQYF. CDR3 bases: TGCAGTGCTGGGGGCTACGGCGAGCAGTACTTC.